This is a list of T cell receptor beta chains from one sample in a study of vaccination and CD4 T cells after COVID-19. TCRdb re-derived calls from the PCR reads in MiXCR, one entry per CDR3 protein. The sample has about 18,000 distinct CDR3 sequences; about 56% are singletons. No antigen is known for these receptors. The material was CD4+ T cells from blood, cultured in vitro, obtained before SARS-CoV-2 vaccination. The receptors originated from a human donor who had recovered from COVID-19. Each CDR3 is given with its conserved first and last residue. The order of the fields is V gene, D gene, J gene, clone size, CDR3 DNA, CDR3 protein. The D gene is left open where the match is weak. The size of a clone is reported for some rows only, either as once, few or many, or as a class for expanded clones.

V: TRBV7-9; D: TRBD1; J: TRBJ1-3; size: -; DNA: TGTGCCAGCAGCCCAGGTCACGGGACAGGGAATGGAAACACCATATATTTT; CDR3: CASSPGHGTGNGNTIYF
V: TRBV15; D: -; J: TRBJ2-6; size: -; DNA: TGTGCCACCAGCACAGGCTCTGGGGCCAACGTCCTGACTTTC; CDR3: CATSTGSGANVLTF
V: TRBV7-9; D: -; J: TRBJ2-7; size: -; DNA: TGTGCCAGCAGCTACCTGGACATCAGCTACGAGCAGTACTTC; CDR3: CASSYLDISYEQYF
V: TRBV7-9; D: -; J: TRBJ1-2; size: few; DNA: TGTGCCAGCAGCTTCGGGGAACTCGCGTATGGCTACACCTTC; CDR3: CASSFGELAYGYTF
V: TRBV11-3; D: -; J: TRBJ2-7; size: -; DNA: TGTGCCAGCCAAACAGGACGGAACTCCTACGAGCAGTACTTC; CDR3: CASQTGRNSYEQYF
V: TRBV6-5; D: TRBD1; J: TRBJ2-7; size: -; DNA: TGTGCCAGCAGTTACGGGGGACAGGGGGCCTACGAGCAGTACTTC; CDR3: CASSYGGQGAYEQYF
V: TRBV20-1; D: TRBD2; J: TRBJ2-7; size: few; DNA: TGCAGTGCTAGAGGGGATGCGGGAGGGCCTTTATCCGAGCAGTACTTC; CDR3: CSARGDAGGPLSEQYF
V: TRBV7-9; D: TRBD1; J: TRBJ2-1; size: -; DNA: TGTGCCAGCAGGGCTGGACAGGGGTTAGGCAATGAGCAGTTCTTC; CDR3: CASRAGQGLGNEQFF
V: TRBV20-1; D: TRBD1; J: TRBJ1-6; size: few; DNA: TGCAGTGCTAGACCGGGACAGGGGGGTGGGAATTCACCCCTCCACTTT; CDR3: CSARPGQGGGNSPLHF
V: TRBV28; D: TRBD1; J: TRBJ1-1; size: -; DNA: TGTGCCAGCAGCGACTTGGACAGGGCCACTGAAGCTTTCTTT; CDR3: CASSDLDRATEAFF
V: TRBV11-2; D: -; J: TRBJ2-7; size: -; DNA: TGTGCCAGCACAATGGCGGGCGGGAACGAGCAGTACTTC; CDR3: CASTMAGGNEQYF
V: TRBV11-2; D: -; J: TRBJ2-2; size: few; DNA: TGTGCCAGCACCGGGGCTGATGTCGGGGAGCTGTTTTTT; CDR3: CASTGADVGELFF
V: TRBV12-3/TRBV12-4; D: TRBD1; J: TRBJ1-1; size: -; DNA: TGTGCCAGCAGAGTTACAGGGGGCAAAACTGAAGCTTTCTTT; CDR3: CASRVTGGKTEAFF
V: TRBV5-4; D: -; J: TRBJ2-3; size: -; DNA: TGTGCCAGCAGCCCTATGGCGGGATCAGATACGCAGTATTTT; CDR3: CASSPMAGSDTQYF
V: TRBV10-3; D: TRBD2; J: TRBJ2-2; size: -; DNA: TGTGCCATCAGTACCAGCGGGAGTAACACCGGGGAGCTGTTTTTT; CDR3: CAISTSGSNTGELFF
V: TRBV12-3/TRBV12-4; D: -; J: TRBJ1-4; size: -; DNA: TGTGCCAGCAGGGACAGTCCTAATGAAAAACTGTTTTTT; CDR3: CASRDSPNEKLFF
V: TRBV2; D: -; J: TRBJ1-6; size: -; DNA: TGTGCCAGCAGTGTCCGAGTCCAGCTCTATAATTCACCCCTCCACTTT; CDR3: CASSVRVQLYNSPLHF
V: TRBV30; D: -; J: TRBJ2-7; size: -; DNA: TGTGCCTGGAGTATCCACCCCCCTAGCTCGCTCTACGAGCAGTACTTC; CDR3: CAWSIHPPSSLYEQYF
V: TRBV15; D: -; J: TRBJ2-2; size: few; DNA: TGTGCCACCAGCAGAGATATTGGCTCCGGGGAGCTGTTTTTT; CDR3: CATSRDIGSGELFF